The 8 T cell receptor delta chains reported below all come from one sample, sequenced in a study of γδ T cells in repeated Plasmodium falciparum infection. With CATT, TCRdb re-called clones from the multiplex PCR reads. The data contain over 45,000 delta-chain clones, roughly 1.5% of them seen just once; the ten biggest clones take up over 7.5%. Bulk repertoires came from Vgamma9/Vdelta2+ or Vdelta2-negative gammadelta T cells flow-sorted from PBMC. Sequences were obtained from gamma-delta T cells from blood. These receptor sequences come from a pool of human donors (malaria-infected and uninfected, not separated).

Details on this clone: TCRdb's protein for this DNA is that of a much larger clone and differs from the translation at residue 17, likely a read error; the protein shown is the DNA translation. V gene TRDV1 combines with J gene TRDJ1; TRDD3 matches at 9 bases. Germline matching of the DNA provided the J gene here, since TCRdb leaves it blank. The length of the CDR3 is 23 residues. After removal of 0 bases from V and 1 base from J, the junction contained 24 bases not matched to a gene. CDR1 and CDR2 (germline): TSWWSYY, QGS. The CDR3 is CALGELDLPWGIVPPLPTDKLIF. The CDR3 DNA sequence: TGTGCTCTTGGGGAACTTGACCTACCCTGGGGGATCGTACCTCCTTTGCCCACCGATAAACTCATCTTT.

In the case of this clone: TCRdb lists the protein of a much larger clone for this DNA, which differs at residue 11, so this is likely a read error; the protein given here is translated from the DNA itself. CDR3 in amino acids: CALGFPGSYLEDAADKLIF. CDR3 coding DNA: TGTGCTCTTGGGTTCCCCGGTAGTTACTTGGAGGATGCCGCCGATAAACTCATCTTT. The rearrangement uses TRDV1 and TRDJ1; D is unclear. As TCRdb names no J gene, one was assigned here on the basis of a DNA match to germline. The CDR3 runs 19 residues. Trimming pared 5 bases from V and 3 bases from J, leaving 28 bases between. Per the germline V gene, CDR1 is TSWWSYY and CDR2 is QGS.

As to this clone: A read error may explain this, as a much larger clone is one base away. The V and J genes are TRDV1 and TRDJ1; the D call may be TRDD2 or TRDD3 (5 bases each). The J gene, left out of TCRdb, was set here by checking the DNA against germline. The length of the CDR3 is 21 residues. CDR1 is TSWWSYY and CDR2 is QGS in the germline V gene. CDR3 DNA: TGCGCTCTTGGGGAACCCCCCAGTTTCCCTTCTCACGAGGATCCCTCCGATAAACTCATCTTT. Its translation: CALGEPPSFPSHEDPSDKLIF.

As to this clone: The protein recorded in TCRdb matches a much larger clone and deviates from this DNA's translation at residues 7 and 20, suggesting a read error; the protein here is obtained by translating the DNA. The genes are TRDV1 and TRDJ1; TRDD3 agrees at 8 bases. Germline CDR1 is TSWWSYY and CDR2 is QGS. The CDR3 is 25 amino acids. J was trimmed by 3 bases and V by 0 bases; bases with no gene match: 33. DNA for the CDR3: TGTGCTCTTGGGGAACTAGCGAAACGCCTCACGAGTACTGGGGGTCTTATCGCTTACGCCGATAAACTCATCTTT. Encoded protein: CALGELAKRLTSTGGLIAYADKLIF.

In its sample, this clone was seen a few times. This rearrangement joins TRDV1 to TRDJ1; the D is unclear. In germline, CDR1 is TSWWSYY, CDR2 QGS. Trimming took 1 base from V and 3 from J, leaving 15 bases between them. The CDR3 contains 16 residues. CDR3 in DNA: TGTGCTCTTGGGGAACCTCGTGCCCGGGCCTCCGATAAACTCATCTTT. It encodes CALGEPRARASDKLIF.

By proportion, this clone is medium-sized. This sample also contains other DNA sequences that code for the same CDR3. This chain uses TRDV1 with TRDJ1; D perhaps matches TRDD2 (5 bases). CDR1 is TSWWSYY and CDR2 is QGS in the germline V gene. CDR3 length equals 16 residues. Trimming pared 0 bases from V and 2 bases from J, leaving 13 bases between. The CDR3 coding sequence is TGTGCTCTTGGGGAACTTACCCTTCTTAGTACCGATAAACTCATCTTT. Its translation is CALGELTLLSTDKLIF.

This clone turned up a few times. A far larger clone is one base from this, pointing to a likely read error. Different DNA sequences within this sample yield the same CDR3. The chain carries TRDV2 and TRDJ1; maybe TRDD3 (5 bases). The J gene, absent from TCRdb, was called here by matching the DNA to germline. Trimming pared 1 base from V and 2 bases from J, leaving 13 bases between. The CDR3 contains 15 residues. Per the germline V gene, CDR1 is GEAIGNYY and CDR2 is EKD. The CDR3 DNA reads TGTGCCTGTGACACAGTCGGCACTGGAACCGATAAACTCATCTTT. This translates into CACDTVGTGTDKLIF.

This clone was counted between two and nine times. TCRdb's listed protein matches a much larger clone and diverges from this DNA's translation at residue 7, likely through a read error; the protein shown comes from the DNA. This sequence joins TRDV1 and TRDJ1; 7 bases map to TRDD3. TCRdb is silent on the J gene; assignment here came from matching the DNA to germline. Looked up from germline, CDR1 is TSWWSYY and CDR2 is QGS. Trimming cost V 5 bases and J 5 bases; bases outside gene matches: 11. This CDR3 has 15 residues. CDR3 in amino acids: CALGTNRIRGDKLIF. The CDR3, as DNA: TGTGCTCTTGGGACTAACAGGATACGGGGTGATAAACTCATCTTT.